This record concerns one TCR beta chain sequence. Its specificity is not known. This sample is part of a study of OX40 agonist ivuxolimab in advanced cancers. General observations from the study: The average count of expanded clones was higher among CD8+ T cells than among CD4+.

Some clones are missing from TCRdb's copy, which holds only in-frame ones; the method was immunoSEQ multiplex PCR. This table has tens of thousands of clones, more than 90% appearing once. Baseline, cycle 4 day 1, and cycle 7 day 1 were the blood sampling points. Per the germline V gene, CDR1 is MNHNY and CDR2 is SVGAGI (reference sequence). The ends were cut back, 6 bases at V and 0 bases at J, with 13 bases in the middle. The CDR3 extends over 15 amino acids. Sample: CD4+ or CD8+ T cells sorted from blood, taken in a trial of the OX40 agonist ivuxolimab. This receptor was identified in an adult with an advanced solid tumor such as melanoma, head and neck, liver or kidney cancer. V and J are TRBV6-6 and TRBJ2-3; the D gene is possibly TRBD2 (5 bases). The CDR3 DNA follows: TGTGCCAGCAGGGAGGACGGTGCTAGCACAGATACGCAGTATTTT. Encoded protein: CASREDGASTDTQYF.